These 9 T cell receptor beta chains share one sample of origin, sequenced in a study of spatial heterogeneity in lung cancer. TCRdb itself ran the 5' RACE reads through MiXCR, one entry per CDR3 protein. The sample carries 110,000 or so distinct CDR3 sequences, 10% to 13% recorded once. Stated time point: blood at routine non-recurrence follow-up after resection. Specimen: PBMCs, collected at follow-up. The source is a female donor with early-stage non-small cell lung cancer.

The V and J genes are TRBV5-1 and TRBJ2-3, with unresolved D. This CDR3 has 14 amino acids. The V end was cut by 2 bases, the J end by 2 bases, with 9 bases between. CDR1 is SGHRS and CDR2 is YFSETQ in the germline V gene. The CDR3 loop reads CASSLKPPTDTQYF. The CDR3 DNA is TGCGCCAGCAGCTTAAAGCCCCCCACAGATACGCAGTATTTT.

There are a few counts of this clonotype. The rearrangement uses TRBV5-1 and TRBJ2-3, with unresolved D. V shed 0 bases and J shed 6 bases, with 11 bases lying between them. CDR3 size: 14 residues. The germline CDR1 and CDR2 sequences are SGHRS and YFSETQ. CDR3 loop: CASSLAGDADTQYF. The CDR3 nucleotides are TGCGCCAGCAGCTTGGCTGGGGATGCGGATACGCAGTATTTT.

This clonotype was observed a handful of times. The gene calls are TRBV5-6 and TRBJ2-5; the match to TRBD1 covers 8 bases. The CDR3 length is 17 residues. Germline V CDR1 and CDR2: SGHDT, YYEEEE. Trimming cost V 0 bases and J 4 bases; bases outside gene matches: 11. This CDR3 is CASSLAVLQGALETQYF. The DNA for the CDR3 is TGTGCCAGCAGCTTGGCCGTCCTTCAGGGGGCCCTAGAGACCCAGTACTTC.

The chain is built from TRBV5-4 and TRBJ2-1; weak D call: TRBD1 (6 bases). Germline V lookup: CDR1 SGHNT, CDR2 YYREEE (reference sequence). V was clipped by 4 bases and J by 3 bases, with 17 bases between them. The CDR3 loop spans 16 amino acids. CDR3 region: CASSRSARGFYNEQFF. CDR3 DNA: TGTGCCAGCAGCCGTTCGGCCAGGGGTTTCTACAATGAGCAGTTCTTC.

The chain uses TRBV30 and TRBJ1-6; D remains ambiguous. CDR1 and CDR2 from the germline V gene are GTSNPN and SVGIG (reference sequence). The CDR3 has 11 residues. Trimming removed 0 bases from V and 9 bases from J, with 3 bases in between. The CDR3 region is CAWSVTSPLHF. CDR3 in DNA: TGTGCCTGGAGTGTAACTTCACCCCTCCACTTT.

This clonotype came up many times. The CDR3 DNA reads as TGTGCCAGTAGTATATTCGAGTCTAACTATGGCTACACCTTC. This encodes CASSIFESNYGYTF. This chain joins TRBV19 and TRBJ1-2; no firm D call. This CDR3 spans 14 amino acids. The germline V gene encodes CDR1 LNHDA and CDR2 SQIVND (reference sequence). The V gene lost 2 bases and the J gene lost 0 bases, with 7 bases spanning the gap.

This clonotype appeared a few times. The J gene is TRBJ1-1, the V gene TRBV6-5, with TRBD1 matching 10 bases. CDR1 is MNHEY and CDR2 is SVGAGI in the germline V gene. This CDR3 contains 13 residues. Trimming took 7 bases from V and 5 from J; bases not matched to a gene: 4. This CDR3 is CASKWTGGTEAFF. The CDR3 nucleotides are TGTGCCAGCAAATGGACAGGGGGTACTGAAGCTTTCTTT.

This clonotype has only a few counts. The chain is built from TRBV2 and TRBJ2-7, with D possibly being TRBD2 (6 bases). The CDR3 length is 14 residues. Trimming took off 8 bases at V and 0 bases at J, with 14 bases between the two ends. The V gene's germline CDR1 is SNHLY and CDR2 FYNNEI. The DNA for the CDR3 is TGTGCCAGCCGGCCGGGACTGAGCTCCTACGAGCAGTACTTC. As protein: CASRPGLSSYEQYF.

This rearrangement joins TRBV29-1 to TRBJ2-5; no clear D gene. CDR1 is SQVTM, CDR2 ANQGSEA, per germline. With 5 bases removed from V and 4 bases from J, the gap between germline ends came to 23 bases. This CDR3 has 16 amino acids. CDR3 sequence: CSVKPPLGSWVETQYF. CDR3 bases: TGCAGCGTTAAACCCCCCCTGGGATCATGGGTAGAGACCCAGTACTTC.